This T cell receptor beta chain was sequenced for a study of T cell responses to AZD1222 COVID-19 vaccine. Whole-study findings and limits: Mapped onto spike, vaccine-associated CD4 TCRs spanned it and were dominant at 160-218 and 743-854.

The data were produced by immunoSEQ multiplex PCR, yet TCRdb's version contains in-frame clones alone and is incomplete. The sample records some 130,000 clones, 88% being singletons. The CDR3 loop spans 13 amino acids. Looked up from germline, CDR1 is LGHDT and CDR2 is YNNKEL (reference sequence). The V and J ends lost 2 bases and 3 bases respectively, with 7 bases between them. Notes on this clone: Its specificity is unknown.

The receptor's source is an adult in good health. This sample comprised peripheral blood, obtained on day 0 of MenACWY control vaccination. The genes are TRBV3-1 (or the pseudogene TRBV3-2) and TRBJ1-1; the D is unclear. The CDR3 sequence is CASSQNRYTEAFF. The DNA for the CDR3 is TGTGCCAGCAGCCAAAACAGATACACTGAAGCTTTCTTT.